The 16 T cell receptor beta chains below all came from one sample that was sequenced in a study of T cells after yellow fever vaccination. Using its own MiXCR run on the 5' RACE reads, TCRdb lists one record per CDR3 protein. This table has about 240,000 distinct CDR3 sequences, less than 9% appearing once. The sequencing here drew on CD4+ T cells sorted from PBMCs, taken 15 days after the yellow fever booster vaccination. The receptors were gathered from a man between 25 and 39 years old who received the YFV17D yellow fever vaccine.

This clonotype has a count of ten or more. This chain uses TRBV5-1 with TRBJ2-2, with D perhaps matching TRBD1 (6 bases). Trimming pared 1 base from V and 1 base from J, leaving 11 bases between. Germline CDR1 and CDR2: SGHRS and YFSETQ. The CDR3 length is 16 residues. For the CDR3, the DNA is TGCGCCAGCAGCTTGTCCCTGGACAGGAACACCGGGGAGCTGTTTTTT. Translating it yields CASSLSLDRNTGELFF.

There are a few counts of this clonotype. The J gene is TRBJ2-2, the V gene TRBV20-1, with D unclear. Germline CDR1 DFQATT, CDR2 SNEGSKA (reference sequence). This CDR3 contains 18 residues. The V and J ends lost 0 bases and 0 bases respectively, with 17 bases between them. Written as DNA, the CDR3 is TGCAGTGCTAGAGATCGGATGGGCGGAGAGACGAACACCGGGGAGCTGTTTTTT. Residues: CSARDRMGGETNTGELFF.

This clonotype was picked up a small number of times. The chain uses TRBV9 and TRBJ2-5; 10 nucleotides line up with TRBD2. CDR1 and CDR2 from the germline V gene are SGDLS and YYNGEE. V shed 3 bases, J shed 2 bases, and the junction held 16 bases outside the gene matches. This CDR3 comprises 19 residues. The CDR3 is CASSGLRGSTSGEQETQYF. Here the CDR3 DNA reads TGTGCCAGCAGCGGTCTGAGGGGTAGCACTAGCGGGGAACAAGAGACCCAGTACTTC.

This clonotype was observed a few times. V is TRBV20-1 and J is TRBJ2-1, with 8 bases matching TRBD2. The V gene end was trimmed by 5 bases and the J gene end by 8 bases; junction bases not matched to a gene: 11. This CDR3 comprises 14 residues. Germline V gene sequence: CDR1 DFQATT, CDR2 SNEGSKA (reference sequence). CDR3 nucleotide sequence: TGCAGTGCTCAGGTCCCAGCGGGAGTGGATGAGCAGTTCTTC. It specifies CSAQVPAGVDEQFF.

This clonotype has ten or more counts. V gene TRBV4-2 combines with J gene TRBJ2-1; D may be TRBD2 (6 bases). CDR1 LGHNA and CDR2 YNFKEQ come from the germline V gene. The V end was cut by 5 bases, the J end by 4 bases, with 12 bases between. This CDR3 spans 14 amino acids. The CDR3 DNA is TGTGCCAGCAGCGTGCCGGGACTTTACAATGAGCAGTTCTTC. Amino acid sequence: CASSVPGLYNEQFF.

This clonotype was seen ten or more times. This chain connects TRBV2 to TRBJ2-4; 8 bases map to TRBD1. This CDR3 region has 14 residues. Unmatched junction bases numbered 9, after V lost 6 bases and J lost 8 bases. The V gene's germline CDR1 is SNHLY and CDR2 FYNNEI. This chain's CDR3 is CASRGPGQEDIQYF. The CDR3 DNA reads as TGTGCCAGCAGGGGACCGGGACAGGAGGACATTCAGTACTTC.

This clonotype has ten or more counts. This rearrangement joins TRBV7-2 to TRBJ1-2; D is uncertain. The germline gives CDR1 SGHTA, CDR2 FQGNSA. The CDR3 loop spans 12 amino acids. Trimming removed 3 bases at V and 7 bases at J, with 9 bases between. The DNA of the CDR3 is TGTGCCAGCAGCTTTCAAGTCTTTGGCTACACCTTC. Residues: CASSFQVFGYTF. The whole variable domain, filled in from reference TRBV7-2 and TRBJ1-2, reads GAGVSQSPSNKVTEKGKDVELRCDPISGHTALYWYRQSLGQGLEFLIYFQGNSAPDKSGLPSDRFSAERTGGSVSTLTIQRTQQEDSAVYLCASSFQVFGYTFGSGTRLTVV.

This clonotype has at least ten counts. The rearrangement joins TRBV2 to TRBJ2-3; 7 bases align to TRBD1. V lost 1 base and J lost 2; bases outside the gene matches: 3. The CDR3 extends over 15 amino acids. CDR1 and CDR2 (germline): SNHLY, FYNNEI. The CDR3 protein is CASSEEGQVTDTQYF. The DNA for the CDR3 is TGTGCCAGCAGTGAAGAAGGACAGGTCACAGATACGCAGTATTTT.

The chain combines TRBV15 with TRBJ2-1; the D gene is possibly TRBD2 (5 bases). V gave up 5 bases and J gave up 7 bases, with 12 bases separating them. This CDR3 has 13 residues. Germline CDR1 and CDR2: LNHNV and YYDKDF (reference sequence). DNA for the CDR3: TGTGCCACCAGCGGGAGACTGGGGAATGAGCAGTTCTTC. Protein product: CATSGRLGNEQFF.

This clonotype was seen repeatedly, ten times or more. The rearrangement joins TRBV15 to TRBJ2-5; 11 positions match TRBD2. With V trimmed by 4 bases and J by 6 bases, 10 bases remained unmatched. Germline values: CDR1 LNHNV, CDR2 YYDKDF (reference sequence). The CDR3 contains 16 residues. CDR3 in amino acids: CATSTPIAGGLQTQYF. The DNA of the CDR3 is TGTGCCACCAGCACCCCAATAGCGGGAGGGCTCCAGACCCAGTACTTC.

The table lists this clonotype with many counts. V is TRBV4-3 and J is TRBJ2-7; D remains unclear. Germline V CDR1 and CDR2: LGHNA, YSLEER. The CDR3 covers 13 residues. V lost 4 bases and J lost 1, with 8 bases in between. The CDR3 DNA is TGCGCCAGCAGCCGAGACACTTCCTACGAGCAGTACTTC. Translating it yields CASSRDTSYEQYF.

This clonotype was recorded a few times. This sequence joins TRBV4-2 and TRBJ2-5; the D call may be TRBD1 or TRBD2 (5 bases each). Deletions cut 0 bases from V and 1 base from J, with 12 bases between. CDR1 is LGHNA, CDR2 YNFKEQ, per germline. The CDR3 is made up of 16 amino acids. In DNA, the CDR3 is TGTGCCAGCAGCCAAGAATCGGGGCGAACCCAAGAGACCCAGTACTTC. Amino acids: CASSQESGRTQETQYF.

This clonotype was counted ten times or more. The chain is built from TRBV4-2 and TRBJ2-5, with a tentative D call TRBD2 (5 bases). The V end lost 0 bases, the J end lost 3 bases, and 11 bases lay between the germline ends. Germline V CDR1 and CDR2: LGHNA, YNFKEQ. The CDR3 is 15 amino acids. CDR3 sequence: CASSQDFEGEETQYF. DNA for the CDR3: TGTGCCAGCAGCCAAGATTTCGAGGGAGAAGAGACCCAGTACTTC.

This clonotype was seen many times. The J gene is TRBJ1-2, the V gene TRBV10-1; no clear D. Germline V gene sequence: CDR1 WNHNN, CDR2 SYGVQD (reference sequence). The V gene lost 0 bases and the J gene lost 8 bases, with 13 bases spanning the gap. The CDR3 is made up of 14 amino acids. The CDR3 DNA sequence: TGCGCCAGCAGTGAGTCGAAGGGCTCCGGCGGCTACACCTTC. Protein sequence: CASSESKGSGGYTF.

The V and J genes are TRBV28 and TRBJ2-7, with D perhaps given as TRBD1 or TRBD2 (6 bases each). Trimming left V 6 bases short and J 0 bases short, with 15 bases between. In germline, CDR1 is MDHEN, CDR2 SYDVKM. This CDR3 has 15 amino acids. CDR3 bases: TGTGCCAGCAGCCCCCCGGGGGCAGCCTCCTACGAGCAGTACTTC. Its protein is CASSPPGAASYEQYF.

This clonotype has a count of ten or more. This chain's CDR3 is CASSQGLQGNEQFF. CDR3 DNA sequence: TGTGCCAGCAGCCAAGGCCTGCAGGGGAATGAGCAGTTCTTC. The J gene is TRBJ2-1, the V gene TRBV3-1; perhaps TRBD1 as D (6 bases). The germline V gene encodes CDR1 LGHDT and CDR2 YNNKEL (reference sequence). The CDR3 is 14 residues long. V lost 1 base and J 7 bases, leaving 11 bases between the germline ends.